This TCR beta chain appears in the sequencing data of a study of blood T cell repertoires in COVID-19. Study-level information: Collection of acute and convalescent COVID-19 samples took place in the United States, Italy and Spain. T cells, B-cell-depleted T cells, or PBMCs supplied cDNA or gDNA.

CDR3 size: 16 residues. Per germline, CDR1 MNHNS and CDR2 SASEGT. V dropped 4 bases and J dropped 1 base, with 16 bases sitting between them. Original analysis: Reference gene primers were amplified, and this amplification served to estimate nucleated cell counts. The protocol was immunoSEQ multiplex PCR, while the TCRdb copy is restricted to in-frame clones and leaves out a portion. The D gene and trimming were derived from the DNA, and the V and J assignments and clone size from that table. Of about 160,000 clones in the sample, approximately 85% were seen once. Recruited during active infection, patients (from Seattle) were subsequently followed longitudinally.

This receptor was taken from a woman aged 45-60 years with COVID-19, enrolled during active disease. The V and J genes are TRBV6-1 and TRBJ1-1; possibly TRBD1 for D (5 bases). The sequencing sample was made of peripheral blood. Here the CDR3 DNA reads TGTGCCAGCAGTGGAACCCACTGGGGGGGGAACACTGAAGCTTTCTTT. Translating it yields CASSGTHWGGNTEAFF.